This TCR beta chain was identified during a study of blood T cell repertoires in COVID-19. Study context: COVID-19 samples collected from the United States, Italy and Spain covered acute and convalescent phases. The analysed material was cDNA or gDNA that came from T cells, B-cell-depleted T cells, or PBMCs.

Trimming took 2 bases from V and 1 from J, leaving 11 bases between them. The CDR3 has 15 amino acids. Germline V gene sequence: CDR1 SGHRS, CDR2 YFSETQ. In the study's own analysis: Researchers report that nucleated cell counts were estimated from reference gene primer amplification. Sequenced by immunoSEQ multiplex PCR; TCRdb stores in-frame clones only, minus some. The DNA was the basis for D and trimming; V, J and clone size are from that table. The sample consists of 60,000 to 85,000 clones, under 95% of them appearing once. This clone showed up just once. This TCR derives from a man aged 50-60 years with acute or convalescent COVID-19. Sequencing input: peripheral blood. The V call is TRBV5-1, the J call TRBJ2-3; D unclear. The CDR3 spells CASSLSPGGTDTQYF. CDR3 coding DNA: TGCGCCAGCAGCTTATCGCCAGGCGGCACAGATACGCAGTATTTT.